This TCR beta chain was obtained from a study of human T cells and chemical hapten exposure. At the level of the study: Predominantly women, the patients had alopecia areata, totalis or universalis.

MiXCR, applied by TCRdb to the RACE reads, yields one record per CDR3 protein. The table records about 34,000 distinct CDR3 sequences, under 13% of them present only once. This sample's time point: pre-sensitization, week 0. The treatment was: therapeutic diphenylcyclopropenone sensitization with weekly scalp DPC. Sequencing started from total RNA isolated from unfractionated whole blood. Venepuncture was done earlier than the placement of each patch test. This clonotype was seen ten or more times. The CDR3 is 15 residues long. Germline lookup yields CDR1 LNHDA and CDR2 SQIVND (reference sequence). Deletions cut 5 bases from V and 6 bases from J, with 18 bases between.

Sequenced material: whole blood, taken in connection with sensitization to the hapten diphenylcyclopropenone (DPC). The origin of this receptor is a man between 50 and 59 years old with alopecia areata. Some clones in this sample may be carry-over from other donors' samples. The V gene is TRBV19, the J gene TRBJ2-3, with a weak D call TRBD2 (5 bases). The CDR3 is CASSRSASVPDTQYF. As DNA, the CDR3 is TGTGCCAGTAGTCGTAGCGCCTCTGTCCCGGATACGCAGTATTTT. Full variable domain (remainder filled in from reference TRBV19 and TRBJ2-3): DGGITQSPKYLFRKEGQNVTLSCEQNLNHDAMYWYRQDPGQGLRLIYYSQIVNDFQKGDIAEGYSVSREKKESFPLTVTSAQKNPTAFYLCASSRSASVPDTQYFGPGTRLTVL.